Presented here are 29 T cell receptor beta chains from one specimen sequenced in a study of T cells in Graves' hyperthyroidism and ophthalmopathy. Researchers took RNA transcripts and amplified the TCR beta CDR3 regions from them. A first-round RT-PCR of the TCR CDR3 used the HTBI primer set. MiXCR, run by TCRdb on the multiplex PCR reads, gives a single entry per CDR3 protein. The sample gives 530,000 or so distinct CDR3 sequences, 17% of which show up once; approximately 16% is in the top ten. Sequenced: blood. The receptors were sampled from a woman aged 18-29 years with Graves' ophthalmopathy.

A few counts support this clonotype. A junction end diverges from the germline sequence, so it may reflect a read error. The CDR3 region is CASSTAGSYEQYF. In DNA form, the CDR3 reads TGCGCCAGCAGCACAGCCGGGAGCTACGAGCAGTACTTC. The rearrangement links TRBV11-2 to TRBJ2-7, with D possibly matching TRBD2 (6 bases). Germline V gene data show CDR1 as SGHAT and CDR2 as FQNNGV. The length of the CDR3 is 13 residues.

This sequence joins TRBV7-2 and TRBJ2-2, with a weak D call TRBD2 (5 bases). CDR1 and CDR2 (germline): SGHTA, FQGNSA. The CDR3 is 14 amino acids. V lost 5 bases and J 3 bases, leaving 10 bases between the germline ends. This chain's CDR3 is CASSRRTHTGELFF. The CDR3 coding sequence is TGTGCCAGCAGCAGAAGGACTCACACCGGGGAGCTGTTTTTT.

The rearrangement uses TRBV4-2 and TRBJ2-3; no clear D gene. V was pared by 0 bases and J by 5 bases, with 18 bases between. CDR3 length: 17 amino acids. Per germline, CDR1 LGHNA and CDR2 YNFKEQ. The CDR3 DNA reads as TGTGCCAGCAGCCAAGATCCATCCTCAGAAGGAAAAGATACGCAGTATTTT. This gives the protein CASSQDPSSEGKDTQYF.

The V call is TRBV7-3, the J call TRBJ1-1; D might be TRBD1 (6 bases). CDR3 length: 13 residues. The V end was cut by 2 bases, the J end by 8 bases, with 12 bases between. The germline gives CDR1 SGHTA, CDR2 FQGTGA. CDR3 in DNA: TGTGCCAGCAGCTTATACAGGGTTGAAGAAGCTTTCTTT. Residues: CASSLYRVEEAFF.

This clonotype has just a few counts. The chain links TRBV30 to TRBJ1-6; 9 positions match TRBD1. Germline V gives CDR1 GTSNPN, CDR2 SVGIG (reference sequence). There are 13 residues in the CDR3. V lost 2 bases, J lost 7 bases, and 0 bases stayed unmatched. The CDR3 protein is CAWSTGGNSPLHF. The CDR3 bases are TGTGCCTGGAGTACAGGGGGCAATTCACCCCTCCACTTT.

This clonotype was counted many times. The chain combines TRBV28 with TRBJ2-2; 11 bases align to TRBD2. Germline V lookup: CDR1 MDHEN, CDR2 SYDVKM. The length of the CDR3 is 16 residues. V lost 5 bases to trimming and J lost 3 bases; unmatched junction nucleotides: 5. CDR3 sequence (DNA): TGTGCCAGCAGTCTTAGACTAGCGGGGTACACCGGGGAGCTGTTTTTT. Amino acid sequence: CASSLRLAGYTGELFF.

A few counts support this clonotype. V is TRBV5-6 and J is TRBJ2-6, with D uncertain. The CDR3 contains 17 residues. The germline CDR1 and CDR2 sequences are SGHDT and YYEEEE. V was shortened by 2 bases and J by 2 bases, with 14 bases between the two germline ends. CDR3 DNA sequence: TGTGCCAGCAGCTTTGGATGGGTGGAAGCTGGGGCCAACGTCCTGACTTTC. Translated: CASSFGWVEAGANVLTF.

This clonotype was seen more than once but under ten times. The chain is built from TRBV9 and TRBJ1-2, with 9 bases matching TRBD1. This CDR3 spans 14 amino acids. Unmatched junction bases numbered 6, after V lost 5 bases and J lost 4 bases. From germline, CDR1 is SGDLS and CDR2 YYNGEE. CDR3 residues: CASSGDRAPYGYTF. CDR3 DNA: TGTGCCAGCAGTGGGGACAGGGCCCCCTATGGCTACACCTTC.

This sequence joins TRBV4-2 and TRBJ2-5, with 13 bases that match TRBD2. Germline values: CDR1 LGHNA, CDR2 YNFKEQ. CDR3 length equals 18 residues. The trim removed 4 bases at V and 1 base at J, leaving 9 bases unmatched. The CDR3 reads CASSRKLAGGSTQETQYF. In DNA, the CDR3 is TGTGCCAGCAGCCGGAAACTAGCGGGAGGGAGTACCCAAGAGACCCAGTACTTC.

The J gene is TRBJ1-4, the V gene TRBV15, with D perhaps matching TRBD1 (5 bases). V lost 3 bases to trimming and J lost 2 bases, with 10 bases between them. The CDR3 runs to 15 residues. Germline CDR1 is LNHNV and CDR2 is YYDKDF (reference sequence). The CDR3 nucleotides read TGTGCCACCAGCAGCTATGGGGCGACTAATGAAAAACTGTTTTTT. Protein product: CATSSYGATNEKLFF.

This clonotype was found many times. This chain joins TRBV28 and TRBJ2-7; a weak D match, TRBD1 (5 bases). Germline V CDR1 and CDR2: MDHEN, SYDVKM. Deletions cut 2 bases from V and 2 bases from J, with 10 bases between. This CDR3 is 14 amino acids long. DNA for the CDR3: TGTGCCAGCAGTTTACGGCAGGGAACCTACGAGCAGTACTTC. This sequence encodes CASSLRQGTYEQYF.

In this sample, this clonotype turned up many times. This chain links TRBV28 with TRBJ2-5; 10 positions match TRBD1. V shed 6 bases and J 4 bases; nucleotides not matched to a gene: 11. The germline gives CDR1 MDHEN, CDR2 SYDVKM. CDR3 size: 16 residues. CDR3 nucleotides: TGTGCCAGCAGATCAACCGGGACAGGGGCTCGAGAGACCCAGTACTTC. This gives the protein CASRSTGTGARETQYF.

This clonotype was seen repeatedly, ten times or more. The chain uses TRBV11-2 and TRBJ1-1; D not certain. The V end lost 4 bases, the J end lost 4 bases, and 7 bases lay between the germline ends. The germline gives CDR1 SGHAT, CDR2 FQNNGV. The CDR3 contains 12 residues. CDR3 sequence: CASSYGSTEAFF. As DNA, the CDR3 is TGTGCCAGCAGCTACGGCAGCACTGAAGCTTTCTTT.

V usage is TRBV5-1 and J usage is TRBJ2-5; no clear D gene. CDR1 SGHRS and CDR2 YFSETQ come from the germline V gene. This CDR3 is 14 amino acids long. The V and J ends lost 4 bases and 4 bases respectively, with 14 bases between them. CDR3 DNA sequence: TGCGCCAGCAGCGCCCCCCCCCCGGCAGAGACCCAGTACTTC. It translates to CASSAPPPAETQYF.

This clonotype was detected a few times. The chain joins TRBV5-5 to TRBJ1-5, with unresolved D. Germline assignment: CDR1 SGHKS and CDR2 YYEKEE (reference sequence). The CDR3 extends over 16 amino acids. V shed 0 bases and J shed 8 bases, with 18 bases lying between them. The CDR3 DNA reads as TGTGCCAGCAGCTTGGCGGGCGGACTGGCCTTTGAGCCCCAGCATTTT. Protein sequence: CASSLAGGLAFEPQHF.

In this sample, this clonotype turned up many times. The V call is TRBV27, the J call TRBJ2-7; D gene uncertain. V was cut by 2 bases and J by 4 bases, with 15 bases left in between. CDR1 is MNHEY, CDR2 SMNVEV, per germline (reference sequence). The CDR3 runs 15 residues. The CDR3 is CASSLITVLWYEQYF. The CDR3, as DNA: TGTGCCAGCAGTTTAATCACCGTCCTGTGGTACGAGCAGTACTTC.

The V call is TRBV10-3, the J call TRBJ1-5; 7 bases fit TRBD1. Per germline, CDR1 ENHRY and CDR2 SYGVKD. The CDR3 length is 14 residues. The V segment lost 5 bases and the J segment 1 base; nucleotides outside the gene matches: 2. The CDR3 nucleotides read TGTGCCATCAGTTCGACAGGGAGCAATCAGCCCCAGCATTTT. Translating gives CAISSTGSNQPQHF.

At least ten counts were recorded for this clonotype. CDR3 sequence (DNA): TGCAGTGCTCAAACCACAACGAGCTATGGCTACACCTTC. Its translation: CSAQTTTSYGYTF. The rearrangement joins TRBV20-1 to TRBJ1-2; no clear D. CDR3 length: 13 residues. CDR1 is DFQATT, CDR2 SNEGSKA, per germline (reference sequence). V shed 5 bases and J shed 4 bases, with 14 bases lying between them.

This clonotype was seen at least ten times. The chain recombines TRBV28 with TRBJ1-1; no clear D gene. CDR1 and CDR2 from the germline V gene are MDHEN and SYDVKM. The CDR3 is 15 residues long. V gave up 3 bases and J gave up 7 bases, with 18 bases separating them. CDR3 amino acids: CASSFLRRTTFEAFF. The CDR3 coding sequence is TGTGCCAGCAGTTTTTTGAGACGGACGACCTTTGAAGCTTTCTTT.

Many counts were recorded for this clonotype. The chain uses TRBV7-8 and TRBJ2-3; the match to TRBD2 covers 12 bases. V lost 4 bases to trimming and J lost 2 bases; unmatched junction nucleotides: 7. The CDR3 runs to 17 residues. Germline CDR1 and CDR2: SGHVS and FQNEAQ. CDR3 residues: CASSSRLAGGPTDTQYF. Here the CDR3 DNA reads TGTGCCAGCAGCTCGCGGCTAGCGGGAGGGCCCACAGATACGCAGTATTTT.

A few counts support this clonotype. This chain uses TRBV9 with TRBJ1-2, with 7 nucleotides matching TRBD1. V trimming: 0 bases; J trimming: 2 bases; junction bases outside the gene matches: 4. This CDR3 has 15 residues. Germline-derived CDR1 and CDR2 are SGDLS and YYNGEE. The CDR3 DNA sequence: TGTGCCAGCAGCGTAGGAGGACAGGTGAACTATGGCTACACCTTC. It yields the protein CASSVGGQVNYGYTF.

The V gene is TRBV6-1, the J gene TRBJ2-1; D is ambiguous. V gave up 6 bases and J gave up 5 bases, with 11 bases separating them. This CDR3 is built from 13 residues. Germline CDR1 MNHNS, CDR2 SASEGT. CDR3 bases: TGTGCCAGCAGCCGAGAAGGTCACAATGAGCAGTTCTTC. Its protein product is CASSREGHNEQFF.

Many counts were recorded for this clonotype. The rearrangement links TRBV7-8 to TRBJ1-2; 8 bases are shared with TRBD1. Germline lookup yields CDR1 SGHVS and CDR2 FQNEAQ. The length of the CDR3 is 17 residues. Trimming removed 2 bases from V and 3 bases from J; junction bases left unmatched: 11. The CDR3: CASSLTPGQGNHYGYTF. CDR3 DNA: TGTGCCAGCAGCTTAACCCCCGGACAGGGAAACCACTATGGCTACACCTTC.

This clonotype has only a few counts. The chain joins TRBV15 to TRBJ1-1; 8 nucleotides agree with TRBD1. The V gene end was trimmed by 5 bases and the J gene end by 3 bases; junction bases not matched to a gene: 11. Germline V gene sequence: CDR1 LNHNV, CDR2 YYDKDF (reference sequence). The CDR3 extends over 16 amino acids. The CDR3 loop reads CATSQVPTGVDTEAFF. CDR3 DNA: TGTGCCACCAGCCAAGTACCGACAGGGGTGGACACTGAAGCTTTCTTT.

This clonotype was picked up a small number of times. The V and J genes are TRBV28 and TRBJ1-2; 7 nucleotides match TRBD1. This CDR3 contains 14 residues. V lost 6 bases, J lost 4 bases, and 8 bases stayed unmatched. CDR1 and CDR2 from the germline V gene are MDHEN and SYDVKM. The CDR3 is CASSFLGTVYGYTF. The CDR3 coding sequence is TGTGCCAGCAGCTTTCTCGGGACAGTCTATGGCTACACCTTC.

This clonotype was seen at least ten times. The V call is TRBV4-2, the J call TRBJ2-7; 12 nucleotides align to TRBD2. CDR3 length: 15 residues. V was clipped by 1 base and J by 5 bases; unmatched bases: 3. The V gene's germline CDR1 is LGHNA and CDR2 YNFKEQ. CDR3 in amino acids: CASSQVLAGGHEQYF. CDR3 DNA: TGTGCCAGCAGCCAAGTCCTAGCGGGGGGGCACGAGCAGTACTTC.

This clonotype has just a few counts. The chain joins TRBV2 to TRBJ2-2, with D unclear. CDR3 length: 13 amino acids. Germline V gene sequence: CDR1 SNHLY, CDR2 FYNNEI. The V gene lost 8 bases and the J gene lost 1 base, with 8 bases spanning the gap. CDR3 nucleotide sequence: TGTGCCAGCCGGTCAGAGAACACCGGGGAGCTGTTTTTT. This gives the protein CASRSENTGELFF.

This clonotype showed up just a few times. J is TRBJ1-5 and V is TRBV20-1; no clear D. Germline CDR1 and CDR2: DFQATT and SNEGSKA (reference sequence). This CDR3 has 14 amino acids. V was cut by 4 bases and J by 2 bases, with 12 bases left in between. The CDR3 nucleotides are TGCAGTGCTACAAGCCCGTATGGCAATCAGCCCCAGCATTTT. This gives the protein CSATSPYGNQPQHF.

The J gene is TRBJ2-7, the V gene TRBV19; D perhaps matches TRBD1 (5 bases). V lost 0 bases, J lost 5 bases, and 14 bases lay in between. The germline CDR1 and CDR2 sequences are LNHDA and SQIVND (reference sequence). This CDR3 spans 15 amino acids. The CDR3 DNA follows: TGTGCCAGTAGTATAGATCAGGCAGGGAAGAACGAGCAGTACTTC. Its protein product is CASSIDQAGKNEQYF.